A single T cell receptor (beta chain) is shown here with its context. Clones were sequenced by immunoSEQ multiplex PCR, and TCRdb holds only the in-frame ones, with some missing. The sample lists 31,000 or so clones, 75% to 90% occurring once. The source of the sample is a study of sequential checkpoint blockade in melanoma. Overall study context: First-line arms were nivolumab then ipilimumab, or the reverse, randomized 1:1. Maintenance nivolumab came after either treatment sequence.

Trimming took off 7 bases at V and 5 bases at J, with 11 bases between the two ends. Germline CDR1 MDHEN, CDR2 SYDVKM. This CDR3 contains 12 residues. Treatment noted: randomized to nivolumab then ipilimumab (arm A) or the reverse (arm B). None of the patients previously received DNA-damaging chemotherapy. From thawed PBMCs, live CD3+CD8+ cells negative for CD19 and CD56 were sorted. The V and J genes are TRBV28 and TRBJ2-5; D uncertain. The sequencing used CD8+ T cells sorted from blood (inferred from file names), collected from a patient given nivolumab and ipilimumab in sequence. The receptor was isolated from a human donor with melanoma. The CDR3 here is CASKNPRETQYF. The CDR3 nucleotides read TGTGCCAGCAAAAATCCTCGGGAGACCCAGTACTTC.